This T cell receptor (beta chain) is from a study of T-cell reconstitution after alpha-beta-depleted transplantation in children. Preparing the TCRbeta library involved the use of unique molecular identifiers. One entry per CDR3 protein, called by TCRdb with MiXCR from the PCR reads. The table records a few hundred thousand distinct CDR3 sequences, roughly 18% of them present only once. The CDR3 extends over 14 amino acids. Germline lookup yields CDR1 DFQATT and CDR2 SNEGSKA (reference sequence). With V trimmed by 5 bases and J by 7 bases, 9 bases remained unmatched. This clonotype was observed a few times.

The sample here was PBMCs from the stem cell graft donor, taken from the stem cell graft. This TCR was sampled from a human donor who donated a stem cell graft to a child with acute lymphoblastic leukemia. This chain uses TRBV20-1 with TRBJ2-2; 8 bases line up with TRBD2. DNA for the CDR3: TGCAGTGCTCCCCACGGGAGGGGTAACGGGGAGCTGTTTTTT. Protein product: CSAPHGRGNGELFF.